This TCR beta chain originates from a study of T cells in Graves' hyperthyroidism and ophthalmopathy (dated by TCRdb to the late 2010s). The study in broad terms: To identify TCR V-J signatures that set the groups apart, the researchers used a discovery cohort of 100 patients, made up of approximately 43 with Graves' ophthalmopathy and about 59 with stable Graves' hyperthyroidism. Prospective prediction of ophthalmopathy was tested in an independent validation cohort of approximately 19 hyperthyroidism patients and 17 patients who later progressed to ophthalmopathy. The approximately 97 discovery patients were randomly divided into training and test sets at a 7:3 ratio. In roughly six Graves' hyperthyroidism patients, the study also compared T-cell repertoires from thyroid tissue with T-cell repertoires from blood. After sampling, hyperthyroidism patients received methimazole starting at 30 mg daily, and ophthalmopathy patients received high-dose intravenous methylprednisolone. TCR Vbeta CDR3 sequencing of roughly 140 peripheral blood samples (roughly 43 ophthalmopathy, under 80 hyperthyroidism and about 17 progressor patients) is reported in the paper.

In this sample, this clonotype turned up many times. No cognate antigen has been identified for it. The input lacks base qualities; no much larger clone sits a single base away. The paper as a whole reports these results and caveats: During validation, the model predicted progression to ophthalmopathy a median of approximately 7 months ahead of onset, with 60% to 71% sensitivity and about 72% specificity. Sample size was not statistically predetermined, and blinding of investigators to group allocation was not performed. A 13 V-J signature model separated ophthalmopathy from stable hyperthyroidism, with just over 85% sensitivity and 81% to 83% specificity in cross-validation and 80%/75% in testing. Most expanded thyroid clonotypes (frequency above 0.001) were also detected in blood, suggesting blood repertoires may reflect thyroid immune responses.

Stable Graves' hyperthyroidism was defined as no progression to ophthalmopathy during 18 months of follow-up. Hyperthyroidism patients were newly diagnosed, had a disease duration of under 2 months, and were aged 18 to 65 years. Patients with uncontrolled infections, other autoimmune diseases, pregnancy or lactation were excluded. Diagnoses were based on clinical symptoms, serum thyroxine and TRAb, thyroid ultrasound and orbital computed tomography. Total RNA was extracted with Trizol reagent, and quality was checked on an Agilent 2100 Bioanalyzer. The V and J ends are trimmed by 6 bases and 5 bases, leaving 11 bases between them. The CDR3, from cysteine to phenylalanine, totals 13 residues. Only CDR3 DNA remains: 39 bases, in frame from the first base. Via the germline V gene, CDR1 is ENHRY and CDR2 SYGVKD. The TCR beta CDR3 regions were amplified from RNA transcripts. The first round of RT-PCR for the TCR CDR3 was performed with the HTBI primer set and the Qiagen OneStep RT-PCR kit. A second multiplex PCR round built the libraries, followed by size selection and purification. Libraries were sequenced paired-end with 100 bp reads on an Illumina HiSeq2000. The published analysis was carried out like this. Raw data were processed with SOAPnuke, discarding reads with adapters, uncalled bases, mean Phred below 15, or no exact constant-primer or identifier match. High-quality paired reads were merged with COPE v1.2.5, and unique nucleotide sequences were defined as clonotypes. MiTCR v1.1 was used to align clonotypes to the IMGT TRBV, TRBD and TRBJ reference segments. Analysis was restricted to V-J combinations with a frequency above 0.0001, which covered about 99% of repertoires. A TCS score was defined as the ratio between F50 (clonal expansion) and ExV (chaos), using BLOSUM62-based TCRdist between CDR3 peptides within each V-J. Welch's t-statistics and random forest reduced fewer than 600 V-J features to 13, which were used in a naive Bayes classifier (R e1071). The Morisita-Horn index was used to measure how similar the thyroid and blood repertoires were. TCRdb trimmed public reads at Q25 via fastp, called clones via MiXCR and kept in-frame beta chains. Here each entry gathers all rows of one CDR3 protein and keeps the most common genes and DNA. What appears here as the V and J calls and clone size reflects TCRdb's work, not the paper's. This sample has around 580,000 distinct CDR3 sequences in its table, and more than 45% of those were observed once. Jointly, the top ten make up about 8.3% of the sample.

This clonotype was obtained from a woman between 18 and 29 years old with Graves' hyperthyroidism. The chain is encoded by TRBV10-3 joined to TRBJ1-5; the D gene remains uncertain. Sequenced: peripheral blood or thyroid tissue (not recorded which). The nucleotide sequence reads TGTGCCATCAGAGCCGACGGATATCAGCCCCAGCATTTT. Its protein product is CAIRADGYQPQHF.